These 24 T cell receptor beta chains originate from one sample sequenced in a study of blood T cell repertoires in COVID-19. TCRdb keeps only in-frame clones here, not all; method: immunoSEQ multiplex PCR. The table lists under 150,000 clones, about four fifths of them singletons. Sequenced material: PBMCs or T cells enriched from blood (not recorded which). The receptor source for this set is a woman aged 45-60 years who had been exposed to COVID-19.

To note about this clone: Other DNA sequences of this sample code for an identical CDR3. This chain joins TRBV3-1 (or the pseudogene TRBV3-2) and TRBJ2-5; maybe TRBD1 (6 bases). The V gene lost 0 bases and the J gene lost 4 bases, with 12 bases spanning the gap. The CDR3 contains 15 residues. Germline CDR1 and CDR2: LGHDT and YNNKEL (reference sequence). CDR3 amino acids: CASSQDGTPRETQYF. DNA of the CDR3: TGTGCCAGCAGCCAAGATGGGACACCAAGAGAGACCCAGTACTTC.

The chain has TRBV2 and TRBJ2-4, with 8 bases matching TRBD2. Germline V gives CDR1 SNHLY, CDR2 FYNNEI. Germline trimming cut 6 bases from V and 4 bases from J; bases unmatched to any gene: 8. The CDR3 is 15 amino acids. The CDR3 spells CASRTLAGGKNIQYF. The CDR3 bases are TGTGCCAGCAGAACTTTGGCGGGGGGAAAAAACATTCAGTACTTC.

J is TRBJ2-7 and V is TRBV15; 9 bases agree with TRBD1. Germline trimming cut 3 bases from V and 5 bases from J; bases unmatched to any gene: 5. Per the germline V gene, CDR1 is LNHNV and CDR2 is YYDKDF (reference sequence). The CDR3 spans 14 residues. The DNA of the CDR3 is TGTGCCACCAGCAGGGAAACAGGGGGCAACGAGCAGTACTTC. It encodes CATSRETGGNEQYF.

The genes are TRBV12-3 or TRBV12-4 and TRBJ1-3, with D unresolved. Trimming took 10 bases from V and 0 from J, leaving 7 bases between them. CDR3 size: 12 residues. The CDR3 region is CATDNSGNTIYF. CDR3 in DNA: TGTGCCACTGACAACTCTGGAAACACCATATATTTT.

The V call is TRBV16, the J call TRBJ2-3; D might be TRBD2 (5 bases). The CDR3 consists of 16 residues. The germline V gene has CDR1 KGHSY and CDR2 FQNENV. The V gene lost 4 bases and the J gene lost 0 bases, with 14 bases spanning the gap. Here the CDR3 reads CASSPMMQRSTDTQYF. In DNA, the CDR3 is TGTGCCAGCAGCCCAATGATGCAGCGGAGCACAGATACGCAGTATTTT.

This chain joins TRBV7-2 and TRBJ2-3, with D tentatively TRBD2 (5 bases). V lost 5 bases and J 5 bases, leaving 14 bases between the germline ends. CDR1 and CDR2 from the germline V gene are SGHTA and FQGNSA. This CDR3 has 14 amino acids. The DNA of the CDR3 is TGTGCCAGCAGCCCTGCGCTAGCTGGAGATACGCAGTATTTT. This gives the protein CASSPALAGDTQYF.

The gene calls are TRBV14 and TRBJ1-2, with TRBD1 identical over 8 bases. Germline CDR1 is SGHDN and CDR2 is FVKESK. J was trimmed by 5 bases and V by 1 base; bases with no gene match: 9. The CDR3 spans 16 residues. As DNA, the CDR3 is TGTGCCAGCAGCCAAGCCAGCAGGGGGCTAGGGTATGGCTACACCTTC. Protein sequence: CASSQASRGLGYGYTF.

The chain uses TRBV27 and TRBJ1-1; 11 positions match TRBD1. CDR1 and CDR2 from the germline V gene are MNHEY and SMNVEV (reference sequence). The CDR3 runs to 15 residues. J gave up 4 bases and V 3 bases, and 4 bases lay outside the gene matches. The CDR3 loop reads CASSLSGTGGTEAFF. CDR3 nucleotide sequence: TGTGCCAGCAGTTTGTCCGGGACAGGGGGCACTGAAGCTTTCTTT.

V and J are TRBV29-1 and TRBJ1-2; 9 bases match TRBD1. The junction had 7 bases not matched to a gene; V was cut back by 7 bases and J by 4 bases. Germline CDR1 SQVTM, CDR2 ANQGSEA. This CDR3 is built from 13 residues. In DNA, the CDR3 is TGCAGCGCCTGGACAGGGGCGGTCTATGGCTACACCTTC. Translating it yields CSAWTGAVYGYTF.

CDR3 region: CASSRDREWEQFF. The CDR3 DNA is TGTGCCAGCAGCCGGGACAGGGAATGGGAGCAGTTCTTC. The chain carries TRBV4-2 and TRBJ2-1; 9 bases align to TRBD1. The CDR3 loop spans 13 amino acids. In germline, CDR1 is LGHNA, CDR2 YNFKEQ. V was clipped by 4 bases and J by 10 bases; unmatched bases: 5.

The chain recombines TRBV29-1 with TRBJ2-3; 9 bases are a match to TRBD1. Germline loops: CDR1 SQVTM, CDR2 ANQGSEA. J gave up 2 bases and V 7 bases, and 10 bases lay outside the gene matches. The CDR3 runs 15 residues. The chain's CDR3 is CSAGLGTGNTDTQYF. For the CDR3, the DNA is TGCAGCGCCGGCCTTGGGACAGGGAACACAGATACGCAGTATTTT.

J is TRBJ2-5 and V is TRBV6-5; D uncertain. The V end lost 2 bases, the J end lost 5 bases, and 6 bases lay between the germline ends. CDR3 size: 12 residues. Germline loops: CDR1 MNHEY, CDR2 SVGAGI. The CDR3 DNA is TGTGCCAGCAGTTACCACGGGGAGACCCAGTACTTC. Its translation: CASSYHGETQYF.

In nucleotides, the CDR3 is TGTGCCAGCAGTCAGGGGAGCACCCTCCACTTT. Translation: CASSQGSTLHF. The chain uses TRBV27 and TRBJ1-6, with D tentatively TRBD1 (6 bases). Deletions cut 5 bases from V and 14 bases from J, with 10 bases between. Germline V gives CDR1 MNHEY, CDR2 SMNVEV (reference sequence). There are 11 residues in the CDR3.

This chain links TRBV5-1 with TRBJ1-6; 11 bases line up with TRBD1. The germline V gene has CDR1 SGHRS and CDR2 YFSETQ. CDR3 size: 14 residues. J was trimmed by 13 bases and V by 6 bases; bases with no gene match: 9. This chain's CDR3 is CASKGQGEIRPLHF. CDR3 DNA sequence: TGCGCCAGCAAGGGACAGGGGGAGATCCGGCCCCTCCACTTT.

The CDR3 DNA sequence: TGTGCCAGCAGCTTAGCAGGGGGCAGGGGGCGAGAGCAGTACTTC. This gives the protein CASSLAGGRGREQYF. V gene TRBV7-2 combines with J gene TRBJ2-7, with 8 bases lining up with TRBD1. The CDR3 runs 15 residues. CDR1 is SGHTA and CDR2 is FQGNSA in the germline V gene. The ends lost 0 bases at V and 7 bases at J; junction bases unmatched: 8.

The genes are TRBV5-1 and TRBJ2-7, with D tentatively TRBD1 (6 bases). From germline, CDR1 is SGHRS and CDR2 YFSETQ. The CDR3 spans 15 residues. Trimming removed 0 bases at V and 1 base at J, with 11 bases between. As DNA, the CDR3 is TGCGCCAGCAGCTTGGGGGGGACAAAATCCTACGAGCAGTACTTC. It specifies CASSLGGTKSYEQYF.

CDR3 amino acids: CASSVTGRGEQFF. CDR3 nucleotide sequence: TGTGCCAGCAGCGTCACTGGGCGGGGTGAGCAGTTCTTC. This rearrangement joins TRBV9 to TRBJ2-1; D might be TRBD2 (6 bases). CDR1 and CDR2 from the germline V gene are SGDLS and YYNGEE. CDR3 length: 13 residues. Trimming removed 2 bases from V and 9 bases from J, with 12 bases in between.

This clone was found once. The chain is built from TRBV4-2 and TRBJ2-2; possibly TRBD2 for D (6 bases). V lost 4 bases and J lost 6, with 15 bases in between. Germline V CDR1 and CDR2: LGHNA, YNFKEQ. The CDR3 extends over 15 amino acids. The CDR3 spells CASSLSAGIAGELFF. The DNA for the CDR3 is TGTGCCAGCAGCCTCTCCGCGGGAATAGCCGGGGAGCTGTTTTTT.

The chain carries TRBV10-2 and TRBJ1-1; possibly TRBD1 for D (5 bases). This CDR3 contains 14 residues. The V gene lost 0 bases and the J gene lost 3 bases, with 8 bases spanning the gap. CDR1 and CDR2 (germline): WSHSY, SAAADI. CDR3 sequence: CASSESGGDTEAFF. The DNA for the CDR3 is TGCGCCAGCAGTGAGTCGGGGGGAGACACTGAAGCTTTCTTT.

This clone was recorded once. The J gene is TRBJ1-4, the V gene TRBV12-5; the D is unclear. This CDR3 is 14 amino acids long. The germline V gene encodes CDR1 LGHNT and CDR2 FRNRAP. Trimming shortened V by 8 bases and J by 5 bases, and 15 bases separated the two germline ends. The CDR3 loop reads CASSGGGRNEKLFF. The CDR3 DNA follows: TGTGCTAGTAGCGGAGGCGGCAGGAATGAAAAACTGTTTTTT.

The chain employs TRBV10-3 and TRBJ2-7, with 9 bases aligning to TRBD2. This CDR3 contains 17 residues. The germline gives CDR1 ENHRY, CDR2 SYGVKD. The J segment lost 4 bases and the V segment lost 4 bases, leaving 14 bases of the junction unmatched. The CDR3 DNA reads TGTGCCATCAGTGGGACCTGGACCACTAGCGGGTTGTACGAGCAGTACTTC. Its translation: CAISGTWTTSGLYEQYF.

CDR3 in amino acids: CAIQNGKQYF. Written as DNA, the CDR3 is TGTGCCATACAAAACGGGAAGCAGTATTTT. The genes are TRBV10-3 and TRBJ2-3, with D perhaps matching TRBD2 (5 bases). Trimming took 9 bases from V and 11 from J, leaving 12 bases between them. The CDR3 covers 10 residues. Germline V gene sequence: CDR1 ENHRY, CDR2 SYGVKD.

The V call is TRBV9, the J call TRBJ2-1, with 7 bases fitting TRBD2. Germline-derived CDR1 and CDR2 are SGDLS and YYNGEE. The CDR3 consists of 16 residues. The V gene end was trimmed by 5 bases and the J gene end by 6 bases; junction bases not matched to a gene: 14. The chain's CDR3 is CASSPTGTTFPNEQFF. The CDR3 DNA reads TGTGCCAGCAGTCCCACGGGGACTACCTTCCCCAATGAGCAGTTCTTC. The whole variable domain, remainder taken from reference TRBV9 and TRBJ2-1, is DSGVTQTPKHLITATGQRVTLRCSPRSGDLSVYWYQQSLDQGLQFLIQYYNGEERAKGNILERFSAQQFPDLHSELNLSSLELGDSALYFCASSPTGTTFPNEQFFGPGTRLTVL.

The V call is TRBV7-9, the J call TRBJ1-2; 9 nucleotides align to TRBD1. Germline assignment: CDR1 SEHNR and CDR2 FQNEAQ (reference sequence). This CDR3 is built from 13 residues. Losses at the gene ends were 5 bases for V and 6 bases for J; bases not matched to a gene: 4. DNA of the CDR3: TGTGCCAGCAGCACACAGGGGGCTCATGGCTACACCTTC. Its translation: CASSTQGAHGYTF.